The 26 T cell receptor beta chains below come from one sample, sequenced in a study of blood T cells in healthy people across ages. For the second PCR, which ran for about 7 to 12 cycles, a sample-barcoded 5' primer and a J-beta primer mix were used. TCRdb re-called the 5' RACE reads with MiXCR, one entry per CDR3 protein. The sample records about 1 million distinct CDR3 sequences, less than 25% being singletons. In addition, the sample was reused for a study of T cells of mothers and their children.

The sequencing sample was made of blood. The receptors here all came from a girl aged 2-10 years in good health.

This clonotype has more than one count but fewer than ten. V is TRBV24-1 and J is TRBJ2-7; D is unresolved. The CDR3 consists of 14 residues. V was cut by 5 bases and J by 0 bases, with 10 bases left in between. Per the germline V gene, CDR1 is KGHDR and CDR2 is SFDVKD. CDR3 sequence reads: CATSATDHSYEQYF. The CDR3 DNA is TGTGCCACCAGTGCCACCGACCACTCCTACGAGCAGTACTTC.

The V gene is TRBV5-1, the J gene TRBJ2-2; no reliable D call. Between the trimmed V and J ends, which lost 0 bases and 0 bases, there was a span of 9 bases. Germline-derived CDR1 and CDR2 are SGHRS and YFSETQ. The length of the CDR3 is 16 residues. The CDR3 reads CASSLAGSTNTGELFF. The CDR3, as DNA: TGCGCCAGCAGCTTGGCGGGCAGTACGAACACCGGGGAGCTGTTTTTT.

The chain recombines TRBV7-6 with TRBJ1-5; no clear D. Deletions cut 2 bases from V and 3 bases from J, with 5 bases between. From germline, CDR1 is SGHVS and CDR2 FNYEAQ. This CDR3 is 13 amino acids long. The CDR3 region has the DNA TGTGCCAGCAGCTTATCGGACAATCAGCCCCAGCATTTT. It encodes CASSLSDNQPQHF.

This chain uses TRBV6-2 or TRBV6-3 with TRBJ2-7; TRBD1 might be the D (5 bases). Looked up from germline, CDR1 is MNHEY and CDR2 is SVGEGT. V lost 2 bases and J 2 bases, leaving 10 bases between the germline ends. The CDR3 sequence is 14 residues long. The CDR3 here is CASSYVQGPYEQYF. CDR3 coding DNA: TGTGCCAGCAGTTACGTGCAGGGCCCCTACGAGCAGTACTTC.

This clonotype was picked up a small number of times. The chain carries TRBV12-3 or TRBV12-4 and TRBJ2-5; 10 nucleotides agree with TRBD2. The DNA end favors TRBJ2-1, so the J call may be wrong. CDR3 length: 13 residues. The CDR3 loop reads CASRLAGTLEQFF. The CDR3 bases are TGTGCCAGCAGACTAGCGGGGACTCTCGAGCAGTTCTTC.

A few counts support this clonotype. The rearrangement uses TRBV6-6 and TRBJ2-2, with 10 bases fitting TRBD1. The J segment lost 3 bases and the V segment lost 5 bases, leaving 6 bases of the junction unmatched. There are 16 residues in the CDR3. CDR1 and CDR2 (germline): MNHNY, SVGAGI (reference sequence). The CDR3 region is CASSLGQGRDTGELFF. The CDR3 DNA reads TGTGCCAGCAGTCTGGGACAGGGGCGAGACACCGGGGAGCTGTTTTTT.

The chain is built from TRBV24-1 and TRBJ2-1; D unclear. The germline gives CDR1 KGHDR, CDR2 SFDVKD. The germline V and J ends were trimmed by 5 bases and 10 bases, with 11 bases remaining between them. This CDR3 has 12 residues. CDR3 loop: CATSVGPEEQFF. The DNA for the CDR3 is TGTGCCACCAGTGTGGGTCCAGAAGAGCAGTTCTTC.

This clonotype was seen only a few times. The V call is TRBV24-1, the J call TRBJ2-1; no clear D gene. There are 12 residues in the CDR3. The V gene's germline CDR1 is KGHDR and CDR2 SFDVKD. V lost 7 bases and J lost 6, with 9 bases in between. The CDR3 spells CATSSYSNEQFF. DNA for the CDR3: TGTGCCACCAGCTCTTACTCCAATGAGCAGTTCTTC.

The rearrangement joins TRBV7-3 to TRBJ2-7; the match to TRBD1 covers 11 bases. CDR3 size: 15 residues. V gave up 5 bases and J gave up 9 bases; unmatched junction bases: 12. Germline V gives CDR1 SGHTA, CDR2 FQGTGA. The CDR3 here is CASSPTGTGGAGQYF. The CDR3 coding sequence is TGTGCCAGCAGCCCAACCGGGACAGGGGGAGCGGGGCAGTACTTC.

The chain uses TRBV11-2 and TRBJ2-5; D may be TRBD2 (5 bases). The J call could be wrong; TRBJ2-1 is a better fit for the DNA end. Germline CDR1 reads SGHAT; CDR2 reads FQNNGV. This CDR3 is built from 15 residues. CDR3: CASSGSGSRIDEQFF. As DNA, the CDR3 is TGTGCCAGCAGCGGGAGCGGTTCCCGAATAGATGAGCAGTTCTTC.

Concerning this clonotype: This CDR3 fails to terminate in the conserved phenylalanine or tryptophan, so it likely reflects a read error. The chain recombines TRBV4-1 with TRBJ2-1, with a possible D match to TRBD1 (6 bases). This CDR3 has 16 residues. CDR1 and CDR2 (germline): MGHRA, YSYEKL. V gave up 1 base and J gave up 1 base, with 11 bases separating them. The CDR3 bases are TGCGCCAGCAGCCAAGGTCAGGGGCGGTCCTACAATGAGCAGTTCTTG. Translated, it gives CASSQGQGRSYNEQFL.

The chain carries TRBV6-1 and TRBJ1-1; D perhaps matches TRBD1 (5 bases). This CDR3 has 13 residues. Germline values: CDR1 MNHNS, CDR2 SASEGT. Deletions cut 7 bases from V and 4 bases from J, with 13 bases between. CDR3: CASTADRATEAFF. CDR3 nucleotides: TGTGCCAGCACCGCTGACAGAGCCACTGAAGCTTTCTTT.

The V and J genes are TRBV5-4 and TRBJ2-1, with 10 bases aligning to TRBD2. With the DNA end fitting TRBJ2-5 better, the J assignment may be wrong. There are 16 residues in the CDR3. CDR1 and CDR2 from the germline V gene are SGHNT and YYREEE (reference sequence). CDR3 in DNA: TGTGCCAGCAGCTTGGATCCTAGCGGGGGTGCGGAGACCCAGTACTTC. Amino acids: CASSLDPSGGAETQYF.

This clonotype has more than one count but fewer than ten. The gene calls are TRBV29-1 and TRBJ1-1; no clear D. Germline CDR1 reads SQVTM; CDR2 reads ANQGSEA. V shed 2 bases and J shed 7 bases, with 11 bases lying between them. The CDR3 has 12 residues. CDR3 amino acids: CSVEIVDGEAFF. Written as DNA, the CDR3 is TGCAGCGTTGAAATCGTGGACGGTGAAGCTTTCTTT.

The chain joins TRBV6-2 or TRBV6-3 to TRBJ2-1; the match to TRBD2 covers 10 bases. Germline trimming cut 0 bases from V and 9 bases from J; bases unmatched to any gene: 8. Germline V gives CDR1 MNHEY, CDR2 SVGEGT. CDR3 size: 16 residues. CDR3 bases: TGTGCCAGCAGTTACTCGTGGGGCTTAGCGGGGGGTGAGCAGTTCTTC. It codes for CASSYSWGLAGGEQFF.

The chain employs TRBV2 and TRBJ2-3; D possibly uses TRBD1 or TRBD2 (5 bases each). There are 16 residues in the CDR3. Trimming stripped 6 bases from V and 4 bases from J, with 20 bases between. Germline CDR1 SNHLY, CDR2 FYNNEI. The CDR3 region is CASRGTNIQEADTQYF. The CDR3 bases are TGTGCCAGCAGGGGGACGAATATCCAGGAGGCAGATACGCAGTATTTT.

The CDR3 DNA sequence: TGTGCCAGCGGCGACTGGATACAAGAGACCCAGTACTTC. Its translation is CASGDWIQETQYF. The chain joins TRBV6-5 to TRBJ2-5; unclear D gene. V lost 8 bases to trimming and J lost 2 bases, with 12 bases between them. Germline-derived CDR1 and CDR2 are MNHEY and SVGAGI. This CDR3 has 13 residues.

The chain uses TRBV4-3 and TRBJ2-3, with a weak D call TRBD2 (6 bases). The CDR3 has 15 amino acids. The ends were cut back, 0 bases at V and 4 bases at J, with 11 bases in the middle. Germline V lookup: CDR1 LGHNA, CDR2 YSLEER. The DNA for the CDR3 is TGCGCCAGCAGCCAAGATAGGGACTCGGCAGATACGCAGTATTTT. Translating gives CASSQDRDSADTQYF.

The chain couples TRBV10-2 to TRBJ2-4; D tentatively reads TRBD1 or TRBD2 (5 bases each). The germline V and J ends were trimmed by 10 bases and 5 bases, with 15 bases remaining between them. CDR3 length equals 13 residues. Germline-derived CDR1 and CDR2 are WSHSY and SAAADI. CDR3 nucleotides: TGCGCCACCTGTCGTATGGGGGAAAACATTCAGTACTTC. Encoded protein: CATCRMGENIQYF.

This clonotype turned up a few times. This rearrangement joins TRBV5-1 to TRBJ2-1, with TRBD2 matching 7 bases. The V gene end was trimmed by 2 bases and the J gene end by 5 bases; junction bases not matched to a gene: 13. This CDR3 region has 17 residues. CDR1 SGHRS and CDR2 YFSETQ come from the germline V gene. The CDR3 region is CASSLRSSGLGNNEQFF. In DNA, the CDR3 is TGCGCCAGCAGCTTAAGGTCTAGCGGACTTGGAAACAATGAGCAGTTCTTC. The full variable domain, its missing parts supplied by reference TRBV5-1 and TRBJ2-1, is KAGVTQTPRYLIKTRGQQVTLSCSPISGHRSVSWYQQTPGQGLQFLFEYFSETQRNKGNFPGRFSGRQFSNSRSEMNVSTLELGDSALYLCASSLRSSGLGNNEQFFGPGTRLTVL.

This clonotype occurred once. Lacking the conserved final phenylalanine or tryptophan, this CDR3 likely reflects a read error. The chain joins TRBV28 to TRBJ2-5; D is tentatively TRBD1 or TRBD2 (5 bases each). Germline CDR1 is MDHEN and CDR2 is SYDVKM. V lost 7 bases and J 2 bases, leaving 14 bases between the germline ends. The CDR3 contains 14 residues. CDR3 coding DNA: TGTGCCAGCAAGTGGGGCGGGTTACAAGAGACCCAGTACTCC. Translation: CASKWGGLQETQYS.

About this clonotype itself: The junction departs from germline at one end; a sequencing error may be responsible. V is TRBV25-1 and J is TRBJ2-1, with TRBD2 as a possible D gene (6 bases). The J call may be wrong; the DNA end is better matched by TRBJ2-5. The CDR3 is made up of 14 amino acids. Germline CDR1 reads MGHDK; CDR2 reads SYGVNS. CDR3 sequence (DNA): TGTGCCAGCAGTTCCCCGGACGGGGGAGAGCCCCAGTACTTC. Protein: CASSSPDGGEPQYF.

The chain uses TRBV3-1 and TRBJ2-1; TRBD2 agrees at 8 bases. The CDR3 contains 13 residues. Trimming removed 4 bases from V and 9 bases from J; junction bases left unmatched: 5. Germline V gene lookup returns CDR1 LGHDT and CDR2 YNNKEL (reference sequence). The CDR3 loop is CASSLPGGGEQFF. The CDR3 coding sequence is TGTGCCAGCAGCCTCCCCGGGGGGGGTGAGCAGTTCTTC.

This clonotype was detected a few times. The chain joins TRBV4-2 to TRBJ2-3; 7 bases line up with TRBD1. V trimming: 2 bases; J trimming: 1 base; junction bases outside the gene matches: 9. Germline lookup yields CDR1 LGHNA and CDR2 YNFKEQ. The CDR3 is 17 residues long. DNA of the CDR3: TGTGCCAGCAGCCAAATACTGACAGGGCAAGGCACAGATACGCAGTATTTT. It translates to CASSQILTGQGTDTQYF.

The chain combines TRBV6-5 with TRBJ2-1, with D uncertain. Germline-derived CDR1 and CDR2 are MNHEY and SVGAGI. Between the trimmed V and J ends, which lost 9 bases and 5 bases, there was a span of 14 bases. The CDR3 loop spans 13 amino acids. CDR3 amino acids: CASKGTRNNEQFF. The CDR3, as DNA: TGTGCCAGTAAGGGAACCAGAAACAATGAGCAGTTCTTC.

For the CDR3, the DNA is TGTGCCAGCAGCTTGTCGGTGGGGGGGAGCACAGATACGCAGTATTTT. Protein: CASSLSVGGSTDTQYF. V usage is TRBV7-8 and J usage is TRBJ2-3, with 7 bases aligning to TRBD2. The length of the CDR3 is 16 residues. Trimming took 3 bases from V and 0 from J; bases not matched to a gene: 6. CDR1 and CDR2 from the germline V gene are SGHVS and FQNEAQ.